This entry lists 8 T cell receptor beta chains sequenced from one sample in a study of human T cells and chemical hapten exposure. Time point given: pre-sensitization, week 0. The treatment denotes: therapeutic diphenylcyclopropenone sensitization with weekly scalp DPC. MiXCR, applied by TCRdb to the RACE reads, yields one record per CDR3 protein. The sample lists more than 75,000 distinct CDR3 sequences; around 9.5% were seen once. The material was whole blood, obtained in connection with sensitization to the hapten diphenylcyclopropenone (DPC). These receptors all stem from a woman aged 40 to 55 with alopecia areata. Some clones in this sample may be carry-over from other donors' samples.

A few counts support this clonotype. An end of the junction does not agree with germline; a read error may underlie this. This chain links TRBV5-1 with TRBJ2-5, with TRBD2 matching 7 bases. CDR3 length: 15 residues. Germline CDR1 SGHRS, CDR2 YFSETQ. Here the CDR3 DNA reads TGCGCCAGCAACTTGGGAGGGCAGACCCAAGAGACCCAGTACTTC. This codes for CASNLGGQTQETQYF.

This clonotype was seen a few times. The J gene is TRBJ2-7, the V gene TRBV6-6; no reliable D call. Trimming pared 4 bases from V and 3 bases from J, leaving 10 bases between. Germline V gives CDR1 MNHNY, CDR2 SVGAGI (reference sequence). The CDR3 extends over 13 amino acids. DNA for the CDR3: TGTGCCAGCAGTTCTGGTACTGGCTACGAGCAGTACTTC. The encoded protein is CASSSGTGYEQYF.

This chain connects TRBV10-3 to TRBJ2-3; 7 nucleotides agree with TRBD1. Germline V gene sequence: CDR1 ENHRY, CDR2 SYGVKD. There are 13 residues in the CDR3. The J segment lost 0 bases and the V segment lost 8 bases, leaving 2 bases of the junction unmatched. The CDR3 DNA is TGTGCCATCGGGACAGCGAGCACAGATACGCAGTATTTT. It encodes CAIGTASTDTQYF.

The V gene is TRBV4-3, the J gene TRBJ2-7; 7 bases are a match to TRBD1. The CDR3 is made up of 17 amino acids. With V trimmed by 0 bases and J by 0 bases, 8 bases remained unmatched. CDR1 is LGHNA and CDR2 is YSLEER in the germline V gene. CDR3 region: CASSQDWVGTVSYEQYF. The CDR3 nucleotides read TGCGCCAGCAGCCAAGACTGGGTTGGGACAGTCTCCTACGAGCAGTACTTC.

This clonotype was seen repeatedly, ten times or more. The V gene is TRBV4-2, the J gene TRBJ1-4; 12 nucleotides agree with TRBD1. The ends lost 1 base at V and 7 bases at J; junction bases unmatched: 7. CDR3 size: 17 residues. Per the germline V gene, CDR1 is LGHNA and CDR2 is YNFKEQ. CDR3 loop: CASSQGGTGGGGEKLFF. The DNA for the CDR3 is TGTGCCAGCAGCCAAGGTGGGACAGGGGGCGGTGGTGAAAAACTGTTTTTT.

This clonotype appeared a few times. V usage is TRBV20-1 and J usage is TRBJ2-3, with D maybe TRBD2 (7 bases). Germline V gives CDR1 DFQATT, CDR2 SNEGSKA (reference sequence). V was clipped by 0 bases and J by 6 bases, with 16 bases between them. This CDR3 has 15 residues. CDR3 bases: TGCAGTGCTAGAGATTGGCGGGGGCCGCAGGATACGCAGTATTTT. It encodes CSARDWRGPQDTQYF.

This clonotype was picked up a small number of times. The chain couples TRBV27 to TRBJ1-1, with TRBD1 matching 9 bases. V trimming: 3 bases; J trimming: 5 bases; junction bases outside the gene matches: 4. CDR3 length: 14 residues. Germline values: CDR1 MNHEY, CDR2 SMNVEV (reference sequence). CDR3 region: CASSFQDRGTEAFF. CDR3 sequence (DNA): TGTGCCAGCAGTTTCCAAGACAGGGGGACTGAAGCTTTCTTT.

This clonotype came up many times. V and J are TRBV19 and TRBJ1-5; D call uncertain. Germline values: CDR1 LNHDA, CDR2 SQIVND (reference sequence). CDR3 length equals 15 residues. Trimming took off 7 bases at V and 4 bases at J, with 17 bases between the two ends. CDR3 DNA: TGTGCCAGTACCCCGCCCGGACGGGAGAATCAGCCCCAGCATTTT. This sequence encodes CASTPPGRENQPQHF. The variable domain in full, completed from reference TRBV19 and TRBJ1-5, reads DGGITQSPKYLFRKEGQNVTLSCEQNLNHDAMYWYRQDPGQGLRLIYYSQIVNDFQKGDIAEGYSVSREKKESFPLTVTSAQKNPTAFYLCASTPPGRENQPQHFGDGTRLSIL.